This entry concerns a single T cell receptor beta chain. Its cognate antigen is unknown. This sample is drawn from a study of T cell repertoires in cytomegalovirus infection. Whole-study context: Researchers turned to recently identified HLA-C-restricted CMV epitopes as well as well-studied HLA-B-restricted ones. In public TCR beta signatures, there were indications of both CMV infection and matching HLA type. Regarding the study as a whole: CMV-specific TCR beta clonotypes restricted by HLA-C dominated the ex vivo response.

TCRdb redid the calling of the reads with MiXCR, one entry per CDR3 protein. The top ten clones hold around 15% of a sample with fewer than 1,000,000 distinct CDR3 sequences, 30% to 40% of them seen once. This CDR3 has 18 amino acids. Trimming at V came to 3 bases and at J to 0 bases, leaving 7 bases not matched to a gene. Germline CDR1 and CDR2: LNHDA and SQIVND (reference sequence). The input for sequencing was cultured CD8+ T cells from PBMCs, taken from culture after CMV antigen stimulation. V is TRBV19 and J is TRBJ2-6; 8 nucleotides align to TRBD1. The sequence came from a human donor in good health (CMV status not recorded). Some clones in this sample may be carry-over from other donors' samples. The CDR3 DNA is TGTGCCAGTAGTATTCGGCCCACAGGGGGCTCTGGGGCCAACGTCCTGACTTTC. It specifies CASSIRPTGGSGANVLTF.